This T cell receptor (beta chain) was recorded in a study of post-analysis software for immune sequencing data. Researchers reported that TCR beta cDNA libraries carried unique molecular identifiers. Input populations of roughly 0.9 to 10 million T cells gave rise to 500,000 or so cDNA molecules. One entry per CDR3 protein results from TCRdb running MiXCR on the PCR reads. Found here are under 650,000 distinct CDR3 sequences, roughly two fifths of them singletons; the top ten hold more than 1.5%. This receptor was identified in a girl under 18 with multiple sclerosis. Sequencing used blood.

The DNA for the CDR3 is TGCGCCAGCAGCTTGGGGACGGCAACTTATGGCTACACCTTC. Translation: CASSLGTATYGYTF. The gene calls are TRBV5-1 and TRBJ1-2; D gene uncertain. The CDR3 has 14 residues. V was cut by 0 bases and J by 5 bases, with 11 bases left in between. Per germline, CDR1 SGHRS and CDR2 YFSETQ.